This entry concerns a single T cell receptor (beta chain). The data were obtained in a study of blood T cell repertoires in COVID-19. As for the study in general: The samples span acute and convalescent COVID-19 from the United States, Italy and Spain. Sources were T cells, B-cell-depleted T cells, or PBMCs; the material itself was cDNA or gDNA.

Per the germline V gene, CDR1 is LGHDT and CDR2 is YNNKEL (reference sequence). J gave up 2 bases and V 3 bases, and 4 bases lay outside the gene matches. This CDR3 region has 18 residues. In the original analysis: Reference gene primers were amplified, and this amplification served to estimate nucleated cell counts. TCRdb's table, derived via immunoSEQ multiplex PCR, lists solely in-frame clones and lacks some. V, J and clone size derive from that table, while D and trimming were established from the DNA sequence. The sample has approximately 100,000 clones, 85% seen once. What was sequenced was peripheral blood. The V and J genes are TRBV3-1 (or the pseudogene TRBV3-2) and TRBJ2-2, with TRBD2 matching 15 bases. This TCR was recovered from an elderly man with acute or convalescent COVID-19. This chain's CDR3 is CASSQGLAGGANTGELFF. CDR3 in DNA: TGTGCCAGCAGCCAGGGACTAGCGGGAGGCGCTAACACCGGGGAGCTGTTTTTT.